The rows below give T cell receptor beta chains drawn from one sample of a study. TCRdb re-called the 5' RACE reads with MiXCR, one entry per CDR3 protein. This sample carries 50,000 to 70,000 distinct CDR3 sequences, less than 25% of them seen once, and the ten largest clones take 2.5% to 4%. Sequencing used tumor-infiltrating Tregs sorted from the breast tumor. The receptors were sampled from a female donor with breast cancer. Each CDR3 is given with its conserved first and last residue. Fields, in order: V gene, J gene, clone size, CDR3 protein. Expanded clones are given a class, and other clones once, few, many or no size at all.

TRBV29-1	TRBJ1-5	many	CSVGGDIGQPQHF
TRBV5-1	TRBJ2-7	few	CASSLEAGVGEQYF
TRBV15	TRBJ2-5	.	CATARGGTETQYF
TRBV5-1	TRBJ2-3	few	CASSQTSRGDTQYF
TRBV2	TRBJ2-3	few	CAGSRERADTQYF
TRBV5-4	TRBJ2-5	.	CASSRDLQETQYF
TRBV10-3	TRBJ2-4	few	CAISESGSRKNIQYF
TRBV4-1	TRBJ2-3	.	CASSRRQGFEADTQYF
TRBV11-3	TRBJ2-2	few	CASSLSGSSTGELFF
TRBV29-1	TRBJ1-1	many	CSVQNTEAFF
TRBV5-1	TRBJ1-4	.	CASSLLGDSNEKLFF
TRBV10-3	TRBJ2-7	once	CAISETTSGSPYGQYF
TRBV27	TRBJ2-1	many	CASSARLAGDTNEQFF
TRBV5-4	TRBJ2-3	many	CASSLKGLASTDTQYF
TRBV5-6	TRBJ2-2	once	CASSVVGLQGGNTGELLF
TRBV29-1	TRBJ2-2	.	CSVEVGQGQNTGELFF
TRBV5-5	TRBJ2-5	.	CASSPSTGYQETQYF
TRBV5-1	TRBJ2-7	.	CASSLGTGTAAYEQYF
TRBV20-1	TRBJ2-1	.	CSAPKPSREQFF
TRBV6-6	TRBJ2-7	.	CASTRTSGSYEQYF
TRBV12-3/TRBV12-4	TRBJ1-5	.	CASSLTTGRQPQHF
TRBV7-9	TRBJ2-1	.	CASRGTAGTSGRRLNEQFF
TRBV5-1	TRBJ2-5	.	CASSLAPAGLGVGNQETQYF
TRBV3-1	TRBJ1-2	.	CASGQHRNYGYTF
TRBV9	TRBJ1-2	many	CASSVGRENPGTF
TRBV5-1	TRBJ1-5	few	CASSLEGGGQPQHF
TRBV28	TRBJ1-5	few	CASLRFTPVTGGQPQHF
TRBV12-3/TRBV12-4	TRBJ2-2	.	CASSPHHRDAGELFF
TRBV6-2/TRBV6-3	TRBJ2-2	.	CASSYSFRGENTGELFF
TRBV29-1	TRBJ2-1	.	CSATQHEQFF
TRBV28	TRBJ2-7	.	CASTQSYGSLYEQYF
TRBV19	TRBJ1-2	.	CASSLRGTGTYGYTF
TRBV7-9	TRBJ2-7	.	CASSASATTSYEQYF
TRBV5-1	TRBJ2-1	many	CASSWFQDEQFF
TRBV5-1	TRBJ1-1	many	CASSWTGQGNSNTEAFF
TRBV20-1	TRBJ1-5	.	CSASPPGRADNQPQHF
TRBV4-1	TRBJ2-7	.	CASSPGRSSYEQYF
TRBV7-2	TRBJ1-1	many	CASSRVQGAFF
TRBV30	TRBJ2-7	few	CAWSTSGTKNEQYF
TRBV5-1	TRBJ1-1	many	CASSSGEGRGTEAFF
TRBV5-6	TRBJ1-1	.	CASTTIQGVTEAFF
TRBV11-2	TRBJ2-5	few	CASSLERAGVGETQYF
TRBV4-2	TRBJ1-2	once	CASSQVIPHRGQGNGYTF
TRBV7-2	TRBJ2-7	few	CASSLYGRDISEQYF